Each of the 23 T cell receptor beta chains below was sequenced from the same sample in a study of T cells after yellow fever vaccination. TCRdb processed the 5' RACE reads anew with MiXCR; each CDR3 protein has one entry. The sample carries approximately 150,000 distinct CDR3 sequences, roughly 9% recorded once. Specimen: CD8+ T cells sorted from PBMCs, collected 45 days after the yellow fever booster vaccination. The receptors were sampled from a man aged 18 to 29 who received the YFV17D yellow fever vaccine.

This clonotype was seen at least ten times. V and J are TRBV7-9 and TRBJ1-5; no reliable D call. The CDR3 length is 13 residues. Germline lookup yields CDR1 SEHNR and CDR2 FQNEAQ (reference sequence). Trimming pared 2 bases from V and 4 bases from J, leaving 6 bases between. This CDR3 is CASSLSLNQPQHF. CDR3 coding DNA: TGTGCCAGCAGCTTATCGTTAAATCAGCCCCAGCATTTT.

A few counts support this clonotype. The V and J genes are TRBV6-5 and TRBJ2-2, with 7 positions matching TRBD2. Germline trimming cut 6 bases from V and 5 bases from J; bases unmatched to any gene: 6. The CDR3 spans 14 residues. Germline CDR1 MNHEY, CDR2 SVGAGI. The CDR3 DNA follows: TGTGCCAGCAGAGCGGGACGTTTAACCGGGGAGCTGTTTTTT. Translating it yields CASRAGRLTGELFF.

Many counts were recorded for this clonotype. The rearrangement joins TRBV4-2 to TRBJ2-7; 7 positions match TRBD1. With V trimmed by 3 bases and J by 1 base, 6 bases remained unmatched. The germline gives CDR1 LGHNA, CDR2 YNFKEQ. The CDR3 has 15 amino acids. CDR3 bases: TGTGCCAGCAGCCATGAGACAGGGCCGTCCTACGAGCAGTACTTC. The encoded protein is CASSHETGPSYEQYF.

This clonotype was picked up many times. Written as DNA, the CDR3 is TGTGCCAGCAGCCCACAGGGGGCACGGTACAATGAGCAGTTCTTC. It codes for CASSPQGARYNEQFF. The chain carries TRBV7-9 and TRBJ2-1; 9 bases are a match to TRBD1. This CDR3 region has 15 residues. The germline V gene encodes CDR1 SEHNR and CDR2 FQNEAQ (reference sequence). Losses at the gene ends were 5 bases for V and 4 bases for J; bases not matched to a gene: 6.

This sequence joins TRBV29-1 and TRBJ1-1, with TRBD1 identical over 7 bases. J gave up 3 bases and V 0 bases, and 10 bases lay outside the gene matches. Germline V lookup: CDR1 SQVTM, CDR2 ANQGSEA. The CDR3 consists of 16 residues. As DNA, the CDR3 is TGCAGCGTTGAAGATTTTAAAGGGGGCTCGTACACTGAAGCTTTCTTT. This sequence encodes CSVEDFKGGSYTEAFF.

This clonotype was counted a few times. The chain joins TRBV10-2 to TRBJ2-7; 7 nucleotides agree with TRBD1. Germline V gene lookup returns CDR1 WSHSY and CDR2 SAAADI. This CDR3 spans 14 amino acids. With 6 bases clipped from V and 2 bases from J, the junction kept 7 bases outside the gene matches. The CDR3 DNA reads TGCGCCAGCAGAGACTGGACAGGTGCCTACGAGCAGTACTTC. Its translation: CASRDWTGAYEQYF.

The rearrangement links TRBV27 to TRBJ2-5, with 7 bases matching TRBD2. Losses at the gene ends were 2 bases for V and 1 base for J; bases not matched to a gene: 4. The germline V gene encodes CDR1 MNHEY and CDR2 SMNVEV (reference sequence). This CDR3 is built from 15 residues. For the CDR3, the DNA is TGTGCCAGCAGTTTAGGGACGGGAGGCCAAGAGACCCAGTACTTC. Its protein is CASSLGTGGQETQYF.

There are a few counts of this clonotype. The V gene is TRBV6-5, the J gene TRBJ2-7; D gene unclear. CDR1 is MNHEY, CDR2 SVGAGI, per germline. The CDR3 is 14 residues long. V shed 0 bases and J shed 2 bases, with 8 bases lying between them. CDR3 coding DNA: TGTGCCAGCAGTTACTCGGGGTCAACCTACGAGCAGTACTTC. It is translated as CASSYSGSTYEQYF.

This chain joins TRBV15 and TRBJ2-4, with 8 bases lining up with TRBD2. This CDR3 has 17 amino acids. From germline, CDR1 is LNHNV and CDR2 YYDKDF (reference sequence). Trimming at V came to 3 bases and at J to 2 bases, leaving 9 bases not matched to a gene. The CDR3 spells CATSSGGARISKNIQYF. The CDR3 DNA is TGTGCCACCAGCAGCGGGGGGGCCCGGATTTCCAAAAACATTCAGTACTTC.

The rearrangement links TRBV5-1 to TRBJ1-4; TRBD1 agrees at 10 bases. This CDR3 comprises 15 residues. The germline gives CDR1 SGHRS, CDR2 YFSETQ. V trimming: 4 bases; J trimming: 11 bases; junction bases outside the gene matches: 11. CDR3 sequence: CASSLGQGILGKLFF. The CDR3 DNA reads as TGCGCCAGCAGCCTGGGACAGGGGATTCTAGGGAAACTGTTTTTT.

This chain connects TRBV7-9 to TRBJ2-7; 7 positions agree with TRBD1. CDR1 is SEHNR and CDR2 is FQNEAQ in the germline V gene (reference sequence). Unmatched junction bases numbered 3, after V lost 1 base and J lost 3 bases. CDR3 length equals 14 residues. CDR3 in amino acids: CASSLGQGFYEQYF. The CDR3 DNA reads TGTGCCAGCAGCTTAGGACAGGGTTTCTACGAGCAGTACTTC.

This chain uses TRBV7-9 with TRBJ2-3, with 8 bases identical to TRBD1. Germline CDR1 is SEHNR and CDR2 is FQNEAQ (reference sequence). V dropped 5 bases and J dropped 0; count of bases not matched to a gene: 7. CDR3 length: 16 residues. The CDR3 sequence: CASSRTGTGSTDTQYF. Here the CDR3 DNA reads TGTGCCAGCAGCCGCACCGGGACAGGTAGCACAGATACGCAGTATTTT.

V usage is TRBV19 and J usage is TRBJ1-2, with 7 positions matching TRBD1. Germline CDR1 is LNHDA and CDR2 is SQIVND (reference sequence). V trimming: 1 base; J trimming: 4 bases; junction bases outside the gene matches: 3. The CDR3 consists of 14 residues. The CDR3 loop reads CASSIVGDSYGYTF. For the CDR3, the DNA is TGTGCCAGTAGTATAGTTGGGGACAGCTATGGCTACACCTTC.

This sequence joins TRBV23-1 and TRBJ2-7; D not resolved. TRBV23-1 is labeled an ORF, and its function is uncertain. The CDR3 is made up of 14 amino acids. V lost 5 bases to trimming and J lost 0 bases, with 11 bases between them. CDR3 sequence reads: CASSTRPVSYEQYV. The CDR3 DNA is TGCGCCAGCAGTACCAGGCCTGTCTCCTACGAGCAGTACGTC.

This clonotype occurred many times. J is TRBJ2-1 and V is TRBV20-1; D is ambiguous. CDR1 DFQATT and CDR2 SNEGSKA come from the germline V gene (reference sequence). This CDR3 is built from 14 residues. Trimming shortened V by 3 bases and J by 2 bases, and 11 bases separated the two germline ends. The CDR3 DNA reads as TGCAGTGCTAGTAACCGGACCACCTACAATGAGCAGTTCTTC. This codes for CSASNRTTYNEQFF.

This clonotype came up a few times. This chain connects TRBV27 to TRBJ1-1; D gene unclear. V lost 4 bases and J lost 0, with 9 bases in between. The CDR3 runs 14 residues. CDR1 is MNHEY and CDR2 is SMNVEV in the germline V gene (reference sequence). The DNA of the CDR3 is TGTGCCAGCAGTTCGACGTGGATGAACACTGAAGCTTTCTTT. This gives the protein CASSSTWMNTEAFF.

The chain links TRBV6-2 or TRBV6-3 to TRBJ2-7; the D gene could be TRBD1 or TRBD2 (6 bases each). This CDR3 spans 15 amino acids. Germline CDR1 is MNHEY and CDR2 is SVGEGT. Between the trimmed V and J ends, which lost 0 bases and 6 bases, there was a span of 15 bases. The CDR3 spells CASSYSSGDFGEQYF. As DNA, the CDR3 is TGTGCCAGCAGTTACTCGTCAGGGGACTTCGGCGAGCAGTACTTC.

V gene TRBV20-1 combines with J gene TRBJ2-1; 8 bases are shared with TRBD2. With V trimmed by 6 bases and J by 8 bases, 12 bases remained unmatched. CDR3 length: 14 amino acids. CDR1 is DFQATT, CDR2 SNEGSKA, per germline (reference sequence). The CDR3 DNA reads TGCAGTGCCTCCCGGGGTAGCGGGGTGGATGAGCAGTTCTTC. Encoded protein: CSASRGSGVDEQFF.

This clonotype has just a few counts. The chain combines TRBV29-1 with TRBJ1-2; 7 bases align to TRBD1. Germline V gives CDR1 SQVTM, CDR2 ANQGSEA. The CDR3 has 14 amino acids. V shed 1 base, J shed 0 bases, and the junction held 2 bases outside the gene matches. This chain's CDR3 is CSVEGTGANYGYTF. The CDR3 DNA reads TGCAGCGTTGAAGGAACAGGGGCTAACTATGGCTACACCTTC. The full variable domain, its missing parts supplied by reference TRBV29-1 and TRBJ1-2, is SAVISQKPSRDICQRGTSLTIQCQVDSQVTMMFWYRQQPGQSLTLIATANQGSEATYESGFVIDKFPISRPNLTFSTLTVSNMSPEDSSIYLCSVEGTGANYGYTFGSGTRLTVV.

This clonotype was picked up many times. The V gene is TRBV29-1, the J gene TRBJ1-1, with D possibly being TRBD1 (5 bases). CDR3 length equals 11 residues. The V gene lost 1 base and the J gene lost 5 bases, with 5 bases spanning the gap. Germline V lookup: CDR1 SQVTM, CDR2 ANQGSEA. CDR3 in amino acids: CSVEGGTEAFF. The CDR3 bases are TGCAGCGTTGAAGGGGGGACTGAAGCTTTCTTT.

The rearrangement links TRBV27 to TRBJ1-1; D may be TRBD1 (6 bases). V was clipped by 7 bases and J by 0 bases, with 12 bases between them. Germline V gene data show CDR1 as MNHEY and CDR2 as SMNVEV (reference sequence). CDR3 length equals 14 residues. The CDR3 loop is CASTSGQMNTEAFF. For the CDR3, the DNA is TGTGCCAGCACTTCAGGACAGATGAACACTGAAGCTTTCTTT.

This clonotype has a handful of counts. The V gene is TRBV15, the J gene TRBJ2-2; D is unresolved. The germline V gene encodes CDR1 LNHNV and CDR2 YYDKDF (reference sequence). Deletions cut 3 bases from V and 7 bases from J, with 3 bases between. This CDR3 region has 11 residues. The CDR3 region is CATSSNGELFF. The CDR3 region has the DNA TGTGCCACCAGCAGTAACGGGGAGCTGTTTTTT.

This clonotype showed up many times. The rearrangement uses TRBV7-9 and TRBJ1-2, with a weak D call TRBD1 (5 bases). This CDR3 has 12 amino acids. The V end lost 2 bases, the J end lost 8 bases, and 9 bases lay between the germline ends. Germline V gene sequence: CDR1 SEHNR, CDR2 FQNEAQ (reference sequence). The CDR3 region is CASSLTGVGYTF. As DNA, the CDR3 is TGTGCCAGCAGCTTAACGGGGGTCGGCTACACCTTC.